Listed below are T cell receptor beta chains from one sample, sequenced in a study of response to subunit inactivated influenza vaccine. MiXCR, applied by TCRdb to the RT-PCR reads, yields one record per CDR3 protein. The data show under 800,000 distinct CDR3 sequences, 11% to 15% seen once. The sequencing here drew on PBMCs from blood, taken less than 15 days before vaccination. These receptors were taken from a man between 50 and 59 years old who received an inactivated influenza vaccine. Both conserved end residues are part of each CDR3.

TRBJ2-1 TRBV20-1 CSASWLAVGEQFF
TRBJ1-1 TRBV5-5 CASSLRTGPLVEAFF
TRBJ2-1 TRBV27 CASKGLALAYNEQFF
TRBJ1-1 TRBV11-2 CASSLGSTGMNTEAFF
TRBJ2-6 TRBV6-2/TRBV6-3 CASIRGLPGANVLTF
TRBJ2-7 TRBV20-1 CSARGGGQGPSYEQYF
TRBJ1-5 TRBV5-3 CARSLYRAGNQPQHF
TRBJ2-1 TRBV18 CASYRGGATYNEQFF
TRBJ2-5 TRBV6-1 CASSEVGFWETQYF
TRBJ2-1 TRBV2 CASSASGIREQFF
TRBJ2-1 TRBV2 CALCARGGLAGRIDNEQFF
TRBJ2-2 TRBV9 CVSSVDLSGRSRTGELFF
TRBJ2-2 TRBV5-5 CASSPEEWQGELFF
TRBJ2-7 TRBV3-1 CASSFKDRDEQYF
TRBJ2-3 TRBV7-2 CASNIRQGSGTDTQYF
TRBJ2-2 TRBV29-1 CSVEGPSPGELFF
TRBJ2-2 TRBV12-3/TRBV12-4 CASSPQGVIGGELFF
TRBJ2-6 TRBV6-2/TRBV6-3 CASTPQGRAGANVLTF
TRBJ1-1 TRBV7-8 CASSSARPHKNTEAFF
TRBJ2-1 TRBV20-1 CSAPDPTDSYNEQFF
TRBJ2-4 TRBV11-2 CASSLDWAGGMYIQYF
TRBJ2-7 TRBV28 CASSFPRDEQYF
TRBJ2-7 TRBV4-1 CASSQIAGGSYEQYF
TRBJ2-7 TRBV20-1 CSATYRPGSYEQYF
TRBJ2-1 TRBV7-9 CASSLVLAGVVEQFF
TRBJ2-2 TRBV7-9 CASSLLVGELFF
TRBJ1-5 TRBV4-2 CASSQTTGVGQPQHF
TRBJ1-5 TRBV5-5 CASSLGVYSNQPQHF
TRBJ2-1 TRBV28 CASSAIFRRGNEQFF
TRBJ2-5 TRBV28 CASSLNRELAGQTQYF
TRBJ2-7 TRBV5-1 CASSFRTGSYEQYF
TRBJ2-7 TRBV29-1 CSVVRVETAPEQYF
TRBJ1-5 TRBV18 CASSPSGGRTNQPQHF
TRBJ2-1 TRBV7-2 CASSPSGQYYNEQFF
TRBJ1-4 TRBV4-3 CASSPFFGNEKLFF
TRBJ2-7 TRBV6-1 CASSVSVAYEQYF
TRBJ2-1 TRBV5-1 CASSSDPRNEQFF
TRBJ1-1 TRBV30 CAWRGTANTEAFF
TRBJ2-7 TRBV9 CASSPRLVGEQYF
TRBJ2-1 TRBV30 CAWSKGGGVQFF
TRBJ2-3 TRBV28 CASSFSAGLESQEDTQYF
TRBJ1-5 TRBV4-3 CASSQDVRGDQPQHF
TRBJ2-1 TRBV9 CASSPWASEGNEQFF
TRBJ1-5 TRBV12-3/TRBV12-4 CASSLARGVGNQPQHF
TRBJ2-7 TRBV10-1 CASRDSSGEQYF
TRBJ1-4 TRBV11-2 CASSLDRGHEKLFF
TRBJ2-5 TRBV28 CASSASRTGGYQETQYF
TRBJ1-5 TRBV2 CASSRETGLGQPQHF
TRBJ2-3 TRBV4-3 CASSQDLEQSRGTDTQYF
TRBJ2-5 TRBV9 CASSVDGTGQETQYF
TRBJ2-1 TRBV19 CASTPRGPPYNEQFF
TRBJ2-3 TRBV12-3/TRBV12-4 CASGRVRTDTQYF
TRBJ2-5 TRBV4-2 CASSQVATGEETQYF
TRBJ2-3 TRBV7-9 CASGSGTDTQYF
TRBJ1-4 TRBV3-1 CASSQVDTNEKLFF